The 4 T cell receptor beta chains presented below share a single source sample, sequenced in a study of T-cell reconstitution after alpha-beta-depleted transplantation in children. TCRbeta library construction was performed incorporating unique molecular identifiers. TCRdb reprocessed the PCR reads with MiXCR, giving one entry per CDR3 protein. The sample includes 250,000 to 400,000 distinct CDR3 sequences, over 20% of them seen just once. Sequenced material: PBMCs, mostly from graft donor cells, taken 180 days after TCRalphabeta/CD19-depleted stem cell transplant. Receptor source: a male patient between 10 and 17 years old who had a stem cell transplant for acute lymphoblastic leukemia, so the T cells may come from the graft donor.

This rearrangement joins TRBV5-1 to TRBJ2-5; D is unresolved. The CDR3 sequence is 16 residues long. V was shortened by 1 base and J by 0 bases, with 13 bases between the two germline ends. The germline V gene has CDR1 SGHRS and CDR2 YFSETQ. The CDR3, as DNA: TGCGCCAGCAGCTTGCGGCCTGATGAGTACCAAGAGACCCAGTACTTC. This encodes CASSLRPDEYQETQYF.

The gene calls are TRBV4-1 and TRBJ2-5, with D hard to call. Germline CDR1 and CDR2: MGHRA and YSYEKL. The CDR3 covers 16 residues. Deletions cut 4 bases from V and 0 bases from J, with 15 bases between. CDR3 coding DNA: TGCGCCAGCAGCCGTCCGGAACACCCGTACCAAGAGACCCAGTACTTC. Amino acids: CASSRPEHPYQETQYF.

The chain employs TRBV6-6 and TRBJ2-7; possibly TRBD1 for D (5 bases). The germline V gene encodes CDR1 MNHNY and CDR2 SVGAGI (reference sequence). Trimming removed 6 bases at V and 5 bases at J, with 14 bases between. The CDR3 is 13 residues long. The CDR3 DNA reads TGTGCCAGCAGCCTCAGGGATCCACACGAGCAGTACTTC. Translated, it gives CASSLRDPHEQYF.

J is TRBJ1-2 and V is TRBV11-2; maybe TRBD1 (6 bases). Between the trimmed V and J ends, which lost 4 bases and 6 bases, there was a span of 15 bases. Per germline, CDR1 SGHAT and CDR2 FQNNGV. The CDR3 sequence is 14 residues long. CDR3 bases: TGTGCCAGCAGCTCCCGCAGGGGTGGGGATGGCTACACCTTC. Its protein product is CASSSRRGGDGYTF.